The clone carrying this TCR beta chain was detected only a few times. The antigen remains unidentified. Sequencing targeted expressed TCRB transcripts, as all isolated RNA had been reverse transcribed. It was found that naive, central memory and regulatory T cell samples averaged about 3.57 million reads. The data were produced by immunoSEQ multiplex PCR, yet TCRdb's version contains in-frame clones alone and is incomplete. The sample includes roughly 170,000 clones, approximately 13% seen only once; the top ten take 0.55% to 0.8%. The data were taken from a study of beta chain features in type 1 diabetes. Study findings and constraints: A pattern of fewer insertions and more deletions at VDJ junctions was seen in type 1 diabetes patients. For cells with high TCR expression, cDNA sequencing could yield over-representation.

The CDR3 covers 16 residues. Germline lookup yields CDR1 SGDLS and CDR2 YYNGEE. Trimming removed 3 bases from V and 2 bases from J, with 12 bases in between. Sequenced: central memory CD4+ T cells from blood. The TCR comes from a young woman in good health. This sequence joins TRBV9 and TRBJ2-6; perhaps TRBD1 as D (6 bases). CDR3 DNA sequence: TGTGCCAGCAGCGCCCCTTGGGGGCCTGGGGCCAACGTCCTGACTTTC. Translating gives CASSAPWGPGANVLTF.